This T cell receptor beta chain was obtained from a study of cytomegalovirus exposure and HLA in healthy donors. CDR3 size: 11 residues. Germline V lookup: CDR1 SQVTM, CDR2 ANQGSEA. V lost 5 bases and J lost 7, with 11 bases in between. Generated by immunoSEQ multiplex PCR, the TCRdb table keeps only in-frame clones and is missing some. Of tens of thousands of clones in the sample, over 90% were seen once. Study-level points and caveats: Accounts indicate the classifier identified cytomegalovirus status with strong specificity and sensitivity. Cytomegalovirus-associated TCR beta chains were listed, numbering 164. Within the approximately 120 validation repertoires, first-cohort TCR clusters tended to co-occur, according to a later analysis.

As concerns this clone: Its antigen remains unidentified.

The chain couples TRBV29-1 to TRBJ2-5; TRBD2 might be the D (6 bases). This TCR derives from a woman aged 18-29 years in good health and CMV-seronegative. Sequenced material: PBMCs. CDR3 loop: CSVRPGGTQYF. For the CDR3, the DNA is TGCAGCGTTCGACCCGGGGGGACCCAGTACTTC. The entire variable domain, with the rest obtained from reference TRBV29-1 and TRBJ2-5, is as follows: SAVISQKPSRDICQRGTSLTIQCQVDSQVTMMFWYRQQPGQSLTLIATANQGSEATYESGFVIDKFPISRPNLTFSTLTVSNMSPEDSSIYLCSVRPGGTQYFGPGTRLLVL.